This T cell receptor beta chain originates from a study of blood T cell repertoires in COVID-19. Background on the study: Acute-phase and convalescent COVID-19 samples originated in the United States, Italy and Spain.

Trimming took off 1 base at V and 8 bases at J, with 5 bases between the two ends. This CDR3 is 12 amino acids long. Germline CDR1 is SEHNR and CDR2 is FQNEAQ (reference sequence). Produced via immunoSEQ multiplex PCR; TCRdb's table is partial and in-frame only. The sample carries under 250,000 clones, around 90% recorded once. Sequencing input: peripheral blood. The TCR comes from a man aged 18 to 29 with active or convalescent COVID-19. The chain joins TRBV7-9 to TRBJ2-2; D is unresolved. CDR3 residues: CASSLDSGELFF. Written as DNA, the CDR3 is TGTGCCAGCAGCTTAGATTCTGGGGAGCTGTTTTTT.